This section outlines one T cell receptor beta chain sequence together with its context. Each CDR3 protein gets one entry after TCRdb re-called the 5' RACE reads with MiXCR. The table shows around 220,000 distinct CDR3 sequences, with roughly 13% occurring only once. This specimen belongs to a study of identical twins. V dropped 3 bases and J dropped 5 bases, with 20 bases sitting between them. The germline V gene has CDR1 DFQATT and CDR2 SNEGSKA (reference sequence). The CDR3 is made up of 16 amino acids. The chain links TRBV20-1 to TRBJ2-1; no clear D gene. Input material: memory (CD45RO+) T cells sorted from blood. The sequence derives from a woman under 30 in good health. The CDR3 DNA sequence: TGCAGTGCTAGGGATTTAGCACCGGCGTCCCACAATGAGCAGTTCTTC. Protein product: CSARDLAPASHNEQFF.